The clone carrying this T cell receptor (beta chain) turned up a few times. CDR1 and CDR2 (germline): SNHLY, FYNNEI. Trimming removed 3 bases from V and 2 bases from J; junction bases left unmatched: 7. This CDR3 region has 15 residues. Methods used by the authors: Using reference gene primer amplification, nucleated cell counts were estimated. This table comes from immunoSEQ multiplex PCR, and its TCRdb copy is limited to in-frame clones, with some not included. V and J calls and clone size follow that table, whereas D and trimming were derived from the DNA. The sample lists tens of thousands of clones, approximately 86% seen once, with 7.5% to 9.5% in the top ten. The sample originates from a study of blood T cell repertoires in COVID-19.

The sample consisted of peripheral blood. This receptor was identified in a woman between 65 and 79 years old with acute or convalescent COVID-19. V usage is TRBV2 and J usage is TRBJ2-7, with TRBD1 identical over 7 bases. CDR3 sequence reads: CASSDPLQGAYEQYF. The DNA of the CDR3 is TGTGCCAGCAGTGACCCCCTGCAGGGGGCCTACGAGCAGTACTTC.